This T cell receptor (beta chain) was sequenced during a study of CD4 T cells in relation to SARS-CoV-2 and coronaviruses. Study-level results: No donor gave both pre-pandemic and post-infection samples.

The germline V gene encodes CDR1 KGHDR and CDR2 SFDVKD. The CDR3 covers 17 residues. V gave up 5 bases and J gave up 4 bases, with 21 bases separating them. Uncultured naive and memory CD4+ T cells supplied DNA for deep TCR-beta sequencing. The method was immunoSEQ multiplex PCR; TCRdb's version includes in-frame clones alone and lacks a portion of them. This sample yields about 37,000 clones, of which roughly 88% are seen a single time; roughly 3% belongs to the top ten. As concerns this clone: Its antigen is currently unknown.

This TCR was recovered from an adult with COVID-19. The rearrangement links TRBV24-1 to TRBJ2-3; tentatively, D is TRBD1 (6 bases). The sequenced material came from memory CD4+ T cells from PBMCs. Here the CDR3 DNA reads TGTGCCACCAGTGGAGCATATAGTACAGGGATCCCAGATACGCAGTATTTT. This translates into CATSGAYSTGIPDTQYF.